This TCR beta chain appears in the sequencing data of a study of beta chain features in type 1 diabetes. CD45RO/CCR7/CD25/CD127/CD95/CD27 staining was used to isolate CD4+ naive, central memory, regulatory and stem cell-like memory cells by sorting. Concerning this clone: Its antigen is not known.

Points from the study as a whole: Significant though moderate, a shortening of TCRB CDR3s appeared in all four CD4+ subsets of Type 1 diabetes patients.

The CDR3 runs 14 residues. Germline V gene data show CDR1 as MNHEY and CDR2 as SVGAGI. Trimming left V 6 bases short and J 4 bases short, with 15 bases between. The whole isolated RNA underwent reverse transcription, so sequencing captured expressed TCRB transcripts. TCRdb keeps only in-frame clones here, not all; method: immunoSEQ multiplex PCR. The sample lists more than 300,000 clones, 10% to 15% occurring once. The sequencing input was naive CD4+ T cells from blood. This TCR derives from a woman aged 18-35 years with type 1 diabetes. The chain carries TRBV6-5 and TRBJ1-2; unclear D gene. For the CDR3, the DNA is TGTGCCAGCAGGAGGGAAGGGCGAGGCTATGGCTACACCTTC. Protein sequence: CASRREGRGYGYTF.